Reported below is one T cell receptor beta chain. V was pared by 5 bases and J by 6 bases, with 13 bases between. Germline V gene sequence: CDR1 MDHEN, CDR2 SYDVKM. This CDR3 comprises 14 residues. The data stem from a study of brain T cells in children with intractable seizures. TCRdb's table, derived via immunoSEQ multiplex PCR, lists solely in-frame clones and lacks some. Of about 41,000 clones listed, around 90% are singletons. Only cases whose brain tissue showed the highest T cell transcript signatures were sequenced. Pre-surgery treatment included at least one anti-epileptic drug. The clonotype comes from a girl aged 2 to 10 with tuberous sclerosis and intractable seizures. This material consisted of peripheral blood, taken at surgery. The chain is built from TRBV28 and TRBJ1-4; perhaps TRBD1 as D (5 bases). The CDR3 nucleotides read TGTGCCAGCAGTGGGGGGTGGGCGGATGAAAAACTGTTTTTT. Translating it yields CASSGGWADEKLFF.